Shown below are 26 T cell receptor beta chains from a single sample sequenced in a study of shared clonotypes between healthy human individuals. The repertoire was sequenced with immunoSEQ multiplex PCR; TCRdb's copy has only in-frame clones and lacks some. The sample holds 2 million to 2.5 million clones; under 97% are singletons and the top ten take around 0.13%. The specimen sequenced was naive CD4+ T cells sorted from blood. Indicated subset: CD45RA+ positively selected. The receptors were sampled from a man between 18 and 29 years old in good health.

Worth noting for this clone: The identical CDR3 is also encoded by other nucleotide sequences in the sample. The rearrangement uses TRBV5-1 and TRBJ2-7; 8 nucleotides line up with TRBD1. With 1 base clipped from V and 5 bases from J, the junction kept 5 bases outside the gene matches. Germline V gives CDR1 SGHRS, CDR2 YFSETQ. The CDR3 has 14 residues. CDR3 region: CASSLSGQGHEQYF. The CDR3, as DNA: TGCGCCAGCAGCTTGAGCGGACAGGGTCACGAGCAGTACTTC.

The gene calls are TRBV10-2 and TRBJ2-5, with 13 bases fitting TRBD2. Trimming took 4 bases from V and 1 from J; bases not matched to a gene: 9. This CDR3 is built from 18 residues. Looked up from germline, CDR1 is WSHSY and CDR2 is SAAADI. The CDR3 reads CASSGTSGRASFQETQYF. CDR3 sequence (DNA): TGCGCCAGCAGTGGGACTAGCGGGAGAGCCTCGTTCCAAGAGACCCAGTACTTC.

The rearrangement uses TRBV30 and TRBJ1-2; TRBD1 might be the D (5 bases). Germline CDR1 and CDR2: GTSNPN and SVGIG (reference sequence). V was trimmed by 6 bases and J by 3 bases, leaving 11 bases between them. The CDR3 spans 12 residues. The CDR3 DNA is TGTGCCTGTTCACAGGTCGACTATGGCTACACCTTC. It specifies CACSQVDYGYTF.

The rearrangement links TRBV7-2 to TRBJ1-2, with 11 bases that match TRBD1. V lost 3 bases, J lost 6 bases, and 9 bases stayed unmatched. The CDR3 runs to 16 residues. Germline CDR1 is SGHTA and CDR2 is FQGNSA. In DNA form, the CDR3 reads TGTGCCAGCAGCTTGTTTCGAGGACAGGGGGCCAATGGCTACACCTTC. Its protein is CASSLFRGQGANGYTF.

The chain joins TRBV2 to TRBJ1-2; the D is unclear. Germline V lookup: CDR1 SNHLY, CDR2 FYNNEI. The CDR3 sequence is 14 residues long. Between the trimmed V and J ends, which lost 6 bases and 4 bases, there was a span of 15 bases. The CDR3 spells CASRREEMFYGYTF. For the CDR3, the DNA is TGTGCCAGCAGGAGGGAGGAAATGTTCTATGGCTACACCTTC.

The genes are TRBV6-5 and TRBJ2-3; D gene uncertain. V was cut by 1 base and J by 3 bases, with 11 bases left in between. Germline V gene data show CDR1 as MNHEY and CDR2 as SVGAGI. The CDR3 runs to 15 residues. The DNA of the CDR3 is TGTGCCAGCAGTTACTTGCGTGAGAGTACAGATACGCAGTATTTT. This encodes CASSYLRESTDTQYF.

The rearrangement links TRBV10-1 to TRBJ1-5; TRBD1 might be the D (5 bases). Germline lookup yields CDR1 WNHNN and CDR2 SYGVQD (reference sequence). This CDR3 has 14 residues. Deletions cut 6 bases from V and 4 bases from J, with 13 bases between. CDR3 in DNA: TGCGCCAGCAGCATCGACAGACAGAATCAGCCCCAGCATTTT. Translating it yields CASSIDRQNQPQHF.

The J gene is TRBJ1-5, the V gene TRBV28; 8 bases fit TRBD1. Germline CDR1 reads MDHEN; CDR2 reads SYDVKM. CDR3 length: 15 residues. V lost 6 bases, J lost 3 bases, and 7 bases stayed unmatched. This CDR3 is CASRTQGGINQPQHF. The DNA for the CDR3 is TGTGCCAGCAGAACACAGGGGGGGATCAATCAGCCCCAGCATTTT.

The chain joins TRBV6-6 to TRBJ1-5, with D uncertain. The CDR3 consists of 13 residues. V lost 0 bases, J lost 7 bases, and 7 bases lay in between. In germline, CDR1 is MNHNY, CDR2 SVGAGI (reference sequence). The DNA for the CDR3 is TGTGCCAGCAGTTACTCGATTACACAGCCCCAGCATTTT. It specifies CASSYSITQPQHF.

This chain links TRBV5-1 with TRBJ2-3; D perhaps matches TRBD1 (5 bases). Trimming removed 1 base at V and 4 bases at J, with 16 bases between. Germline CDR1 and CDR2: SGHRS and YFSETQ. This CDR3 contains 16 residues. Here the CDR3 reads CASSLQGGKGADTQYF. In nucleotides, the CDR3 is TGCGCCAGCAGCTTGCAAGGTGGTAAAGGGGCAGATACGCAGTATTTT. The whole variable domain, filled in from reference TRBV5-1 and TRBJ2-3, reads KAGVTQTPRYLIKTRGQQVTLSCSPISGHRSVSWYQQTPGQGLQFLFEYFSETQRNKGNFPGRFSGRQFSNSRSEMNVSTLELGDSALYLCASSLQGGKGADTQYFGPGTRLTVL.

This chain connects TRBV7-9 to TRBJ2-4; no clear D gene. CDR3 length equals 16 residues. Germline assignment: CDR1 SEHNR and CDR2 FQNEAQ (reference sequence). The ends were cut back, 4 bases at V and 0 bases at J, with 13 bases in the middle. This CDR3 reads CASSSPLEPAKNIQYF. The CDR3 nucleotides are TGTGCCAGCAGCTCTCCTCTAGAGCCAGCCAAAAACATTCAGTACTTC.

The CDR3 bases are TGTGCCAGCAGCGTAGCCCCGGGAATCGACAATGAGCAGTTCTTC. Protein sequence: CASSVAPGIDNEQFF. This chain uses TRBV9 with TRBJ2-1, with TRBD2 as a possible D gene (5 bases). This CDR3 has 15 residues. Trimming took 0 bases from V and 5 from J, leaving 12 bases between them. Germline V CDR1 and CDR2: SGDLS, YYNGEE.

The V and J genes are TRBV5-4 and TRBJ1-2; D is perhaps TRBD1 (6 bases). Trimming removed 4 bases at V and 2 bases at J, with 15 bases between. Per the germline V gene, CDR1 is SGHNT and CDR2 is YYREEE (reference sequence). This CDR3 contains 15 residues. This CDR3 is CASSQDRTANYGYTF. CDR3 DNA sequence: TGTGCCAGCAGCCAAGACAGGACAGCAAACTATGGCTACACCTTC. Combining the CDR3 with reference TRBV5-4 and TRBJ1-2 gives the whole variable domain ETGVTQSPTHLIKTRGQQVTLRCSSQSGHNTVSWYQQALGQGPQFIFQYYREEENGRGNFPPRFSGLQFPNYSSELNVNALELDDSALYLCASSQDRTANYGYTFGSGTRLTVV.

The chain employs TRBV7-6 and TRBJ2-1, with 8 bases lining up with TRBD2. This CDR3 has 16 residues. V shed 5 bases and J 4 bases; nucleotides not matched to a gene: 10. Germline CDR1 SGHVS, CDR2 FNYEAQ. In DNA, the CDR3 is TGTGCCAGCAGCGCAGGGTTAGCGGGGACGTACAATGAGCAGTTCTTC. It is translated as CASSAGLAGTYNEQFF. Combining the CDR3 with reference TRBV7-6 and TRBJ2-1 gives the whole variable domain GAGVSQSPRYKVTKRGQDVALRCDPISGHVSLYWYRQALGQGPEFLTYFNYEAQQDKSGLPNDRFSAERPEGSISTLTIQRTEQRDSAMYRCASSAGLAGTYNEQFFGPGTRLTVL.

A single count supports this clone. V and J are TRBV12-5 and TRBJ2-2, with TRBD2 matching over 10 bases. The germline CDR1 and CDR2 sequences are LGHNT and FRNRAP. The CDR3 extends over 14 amino acids. V lost 5 bases, J lost 7 bases, and 4 bases stayed unmatched. The CDR3 spells CASGTSGTGGELFF. CDR3 nucleotides: TGTGCTAGTGGTACTAGCGGGACGGGCGGGGAGCTGTTTTTT.

This chain uses TRBV2 with TRBJ1-2, with D unclear. V gave up 1 base and J gave up 4 bases, with 19 bases separating them. CDR1 SNHLY and CDR2 FYNNEI come from the germline V gene. The CDR3 length is 17 residues. Here the CDR3 DNA reads TGTGCCAGCAGTGAAGAATACAGCTCTCATGAAGGCTATGGCTACACCTTC. This sequence encodes CASSEEYSSHEGYGYTF.

The chain uses TRBV28 and TRBJ2-2, with D maybe TRBD2 (6 bases). V was cut by 9 bases and J by 0 bases, with 11 bases left in between. This CDR3 has 14 residues. Germline CDR1 and CDR2: MDHEN and SYDVKM. Here the CDR3 DNA reads TGTGCCAGTATCGGGACTCCGAACACCGGGGAGCTGTTTTTT. This encodes CASIGTPNTGELFF.

The chain has TRBV5-1 and TRBJ2-5, with TRBD1 identical over 11 bases. With V trimmed by 8 bases and J by 2 bases, 8 bases remained unmatched. In germline, CDR1 is SGHRS, CDR2 YFSETQ. The CDR3 extends over 15 amino acids. In nucleotides, the CDR3 is TGCGCCAGTTCGAATGGGACAGGGGGACAAGAGACCCAGTACTTC. It translates to CASSNGTGGQETQYF.

The V call is TRBV19, the J call TRBJ2-5; no firm D call. Trimming took 3 bases from V and 2 from J, leaving 10 bases between them. Germline V gene lookup returns CDR1 LNHDA and CDR2 SQIVND (reference sequence). This CDR3 contains 14 residues. The CDR3 DNA reads as TGTGCCAGTAGTATGAAAGGACGTCAAGAGACCCAGTACTTC. Translation gives CASSMKGRQETQYF.

The rearrangement joins TRBV19 to TRBJ2-7; D unresolved. This CDR3 is built from 13 residues. V dropped 4 bases and J dropped 3 bases, with 10 bases sitting between them. The germline gives CDR1 LNHDA, CDR2 SQIVND (reference sequence). The CDR3 is CASSRSQNYEQYF. DNA for the CDR3: TGTGCCAGTAGTAGGTCACAGAACTACGAGCAGTACTTC.

V gene TRBV5-1 combines with J gene TRBJ2-3; 10 nucleotides line up with TRBD1. The CDR3 totals 17 residues. V gave up 3 bases and J gave up 2 bases; unmatched junction bases: 9. Germline V gene lookup returns CDR1 SGHRS and CDR2 YFSETQ. The CDR3 region has the DNA TGCGCCAGCAGCTCCGGACCCGGGACAGGGGTCACAGATACGCAGTATTTT. As protein: CASSSGPGTGVTDTQYF.

The chain joins TRBV7-2 to TRBJ1-2; no reliable D call. This CDR3 has 13 amino acids. Trimming left V 1 base short and J 8 bases short, with 11 bases between. The germline V gene encodes CDR1 SGHTA and CDR2 FQGNSA. CDR3 residues: CASSLVQIRGYTF. The CDR3 DNA is TGTGCCAGCAGCTTAGTACAGATCCGGGGCTACACCTTC.

The chain links TRBV19 to TRBJ2-7, with D possibly matching TRBD1 (7 bases). Germline CDR1 is LNHDA and CDR2 is SQIVND (reference sequence). The CDR3 spans 12 residues. Trimming removed 4 bases from V and 6 bases from J, with 10 bases in between. Written as DNA, the CDR3 is TGTGCCAGTAGTACCCAGGGGGGCGAGCAGTACTTC. This gives the protein CASSTQGGEQYF.

The genes are TRBV18 and TRBJ2-3; tentatively, D is TRBD2 (7 bases). Germline assignment: CDR1 KGHSH and CDR2 LQKENI. This CDR3 has 15 amino acids. V was trimmed by 6 bases and J by 5 bases, leaving 18 bases between them. CDR3 nucleotide sequence: TGTGCCAGCTCCCGCGGGGGCTCTAATGGAGATACGCAGTATTTT. Translated: CASSRGGSNGDTQYF.

This chain links TRBV28 with TRBJ1-5; 7 nucleotides align to TRBD1. From germline, CDR1 is MDHEN and CDR2 SYDVKM. V lost 7 bases and J lost 3; bases outside the gene matches: 9. This CDR3 comprises 15 residues. CDR3 protein: CASTTWTGNNQPQHF. The CDR3 DNA sequence: TGTGCCAGCACCACTTGGACAGGAAACAATCAGCCCCAGCATTTT.

This chain uses TRBV18 with TRBJ2-3; maybe TRBD1 (6 bases). This CDR3 region has 15 residues. The germline CDR1 and CDR2 sequences are KGHSH and LQKENI. V was shortened by 6 bases and J by 2 bases, with 15 bases between the two germline ends. CDR3: CASSPGQPNTDTQYF. Here the CDR3 DNA reads TGTGCCAGCTCCCCCGGACAGCCAAACACAGATACGCAGTATTTT. Looking up the rest from reference TRBV18 and TRBJ2-3 gives the full variable domain: NAGVMQNPRHLVRRRGQEARLRCSPMKGHSHVYWYRQLPEEGLKFMVYLQKENIIDESGMPKERFSAEFPKEGPSILRIQQVVRGDSAAYFCASSPGQPNTDTQYFGPGTRLTVL.